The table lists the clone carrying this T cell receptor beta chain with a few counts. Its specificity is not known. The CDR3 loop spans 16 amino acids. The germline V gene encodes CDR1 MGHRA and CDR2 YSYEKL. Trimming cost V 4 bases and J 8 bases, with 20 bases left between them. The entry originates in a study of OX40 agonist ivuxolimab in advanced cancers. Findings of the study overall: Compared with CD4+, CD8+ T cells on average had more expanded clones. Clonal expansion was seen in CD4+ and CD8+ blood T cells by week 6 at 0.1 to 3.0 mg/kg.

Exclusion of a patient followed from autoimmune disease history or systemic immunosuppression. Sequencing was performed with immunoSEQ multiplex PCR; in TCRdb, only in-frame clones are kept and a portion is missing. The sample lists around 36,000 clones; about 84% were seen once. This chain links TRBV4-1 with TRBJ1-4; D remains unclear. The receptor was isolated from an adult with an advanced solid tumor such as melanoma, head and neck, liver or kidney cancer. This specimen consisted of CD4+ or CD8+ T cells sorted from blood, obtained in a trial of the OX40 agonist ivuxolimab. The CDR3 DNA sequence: TGCGCCAGCAGCCCCGGACTATTCCCGGAAGGGGAAAAACTGTTTTTT. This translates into CASSPGLFPEGEKLFF.